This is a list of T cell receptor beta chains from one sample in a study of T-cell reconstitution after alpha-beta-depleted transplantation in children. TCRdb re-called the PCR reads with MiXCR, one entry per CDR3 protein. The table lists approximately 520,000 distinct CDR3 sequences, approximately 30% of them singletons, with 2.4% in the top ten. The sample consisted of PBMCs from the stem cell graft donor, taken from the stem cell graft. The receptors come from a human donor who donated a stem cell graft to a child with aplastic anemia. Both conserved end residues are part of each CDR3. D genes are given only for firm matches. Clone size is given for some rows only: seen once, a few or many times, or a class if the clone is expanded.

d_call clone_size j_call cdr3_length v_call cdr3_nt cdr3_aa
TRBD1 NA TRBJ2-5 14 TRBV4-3 TGCGCCAGCAGCCAACTGACAGGGTGGGAGACCCAGTACTTC CASSQLTGWETQYF
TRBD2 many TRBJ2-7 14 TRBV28 TGTGCCAGCCTCGGGGGACTACTCCTCTACGAGCAGTACTTC CASLGGLLLYEQYF
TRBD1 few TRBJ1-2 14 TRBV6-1 TGTGCCAGCAGTGTAAGCCGGGACAGCCATGGCTACACCTTC CASSVSRDSHGYTF
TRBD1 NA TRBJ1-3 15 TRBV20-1 TGCAGTGCTAGAGCCTCCCAGGGGGCTGGAAACACCATATATTTT CSARASQGAGNTIYF
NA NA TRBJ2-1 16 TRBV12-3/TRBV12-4 TGTGCCAGCAGTTTACTTCAGGGTCAGGGCGACAATGAGCAGTTCTTC CASSLLQGQGDNEQFF
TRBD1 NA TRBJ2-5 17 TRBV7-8 TGTGCCAGCAGGAACAACCAATGGACAGGGGGGAGAGAGACCCAGTACTTC CASRNNQWTGGRETQYF
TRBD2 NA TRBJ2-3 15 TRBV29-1 TGCAGCGTTAAGGGAGGGGCGGGCTACACAGATACGCAGTATTTT CSVKGGAGYTDTQYF
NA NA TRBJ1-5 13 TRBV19 TGTGCCAGTAGTACCCGCACTCGGGATCCCCAGCATTTT CASSTRTRDPQHF
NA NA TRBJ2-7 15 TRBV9 TGTGCCAGCAGCGCCTCGACAGGCCGCGGGAACGAGCAGTACTTC CASSASTGRGNEQYF
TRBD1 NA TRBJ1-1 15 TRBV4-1 TGCGCCAGCAGCCCCCGACAGGGACCACACTCTGAAGCTTTCTTT CASSPRQGPHSEAFF